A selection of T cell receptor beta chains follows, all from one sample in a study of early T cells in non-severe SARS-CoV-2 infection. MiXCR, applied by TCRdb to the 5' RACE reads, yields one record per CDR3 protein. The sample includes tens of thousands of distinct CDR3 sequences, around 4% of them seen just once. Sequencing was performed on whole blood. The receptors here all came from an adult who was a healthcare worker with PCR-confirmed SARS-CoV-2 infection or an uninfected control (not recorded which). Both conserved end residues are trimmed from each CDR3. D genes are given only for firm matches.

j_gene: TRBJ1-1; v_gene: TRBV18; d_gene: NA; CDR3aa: ASSPTNRGTEAF
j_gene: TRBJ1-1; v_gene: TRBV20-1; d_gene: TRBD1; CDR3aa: SAAGQGVYTEAF
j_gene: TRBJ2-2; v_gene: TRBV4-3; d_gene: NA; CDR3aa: ASSQDRGNTGELF
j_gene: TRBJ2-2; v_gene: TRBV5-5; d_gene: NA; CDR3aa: ASSRRQDPSGELF
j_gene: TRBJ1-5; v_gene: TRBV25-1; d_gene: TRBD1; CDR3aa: ASSPWEGTGHNQPQH
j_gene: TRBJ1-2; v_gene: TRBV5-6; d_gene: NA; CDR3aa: ASSLGQAFGYT
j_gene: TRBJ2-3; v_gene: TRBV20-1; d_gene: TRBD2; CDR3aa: SATLAAGTDTQY
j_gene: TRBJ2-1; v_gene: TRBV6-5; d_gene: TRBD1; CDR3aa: ASSTSGTGANNEQF
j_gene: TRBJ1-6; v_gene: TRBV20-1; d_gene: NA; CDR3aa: SAPKRDLWVSPLH
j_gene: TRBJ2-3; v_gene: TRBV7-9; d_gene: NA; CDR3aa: ASSPQGDTQY
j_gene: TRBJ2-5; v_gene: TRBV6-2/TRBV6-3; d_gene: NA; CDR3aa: ASSYTDETQY